This is a list of T cell receptor beta chains from one sample in a study of early T cells in non-severe SARS-CoV-2 infection. TCRdb independently ran MiXCR on the 5' RACE reads; one entry per CDR3 protein. The table shows some 50,000 distinct CDR3 sequences, with approximately 5.9% occurring only once. The sample was whole blood, taken at baseline. The receptors here all came from an adult who was a healthcare worker with PCR-confirmed SARS-CoV-2 infection or an uninfected control (not recorded which). CDR3s include the opening cysteine and the closing phenylalanine or tryptophan. Clone sizes are given selectively: once, few, many, or a class where the clone is expanded.

CDR3aa,v_gene,j_gene,abundance
CASSYRTAGPQHF,TRBV5-8,TRBJ1-5,many
CASSEVGGRTDTQYF,TRBV6-4,TRBJ2-3,few
CASSPGSGEETQYF,TRBV19,TRBJ2-5,many
CASSLRTSGDTQYF,TRBV12-3/TRBV12-4,TRBJ2-3,.
CASSAFSGTAETYEQYF,TRBV25-1,TRBJ2-7,many
CSARDTLRGYNSPLHF,TRBV20-1,TRBJ1-6,many
CASSLWIGSGANVLTF,TRBV28,TRBJ2-6,many
CASSWDTNTGELFF,TRBV5-1,TRBJ2-2,few
CASSRGTSGTGTDTQYF,TRBV28,TRBJ2-3,many
CASLDRPSYEQYF,TRBV6-1,TRBJ2-7,few
CSVQRGTGGRYEQYF,TRBV29-1,TRBJ2-7,few
CSARLHPRPLNQPQHF,TRBV20-1,TRBJ1-5,many
CASRRFLGTHSYEQYF,TRBV6-5,TRBJ2-7,many
CASSATGGLGGETQYF,TRBV9,TRBJ2-5,few
CASLPAGGDGKLFF,TRBV7-9,TRBJ1-4,many
CSASPGPKLLLHF,TRBV20-1,TRBJ1-6,few
CASSLADLYNEQFF,TRBV18,TRBJ2-1,medium-sized
CSVDKGRRTEAFF,TRBV29-1,TRBJ1-1,many
CSAPGLEMETQYF,TRBV20-1,TRBJ2-5,many
CASSFTGPSTDTQYF,TRBV12-3/TRBV12-4,TRBJ2-3,many
CASRGGTASYEQYF,TRBV7-2,TRBJ2-7,many
CASRLGATNTGELFF,TRBV6-1,TRBJ2-2,many
CSVEEMGPPALF,TRBV29-1,TRBJ2-7,.
CASSEGGTGTYEQYF,TRBV10-1,TRBJ2-7,many
CASKRRAGTNEKLFF,TRBV28,TRBJ1-4,many
CASSQGAPGQGYGYTF,TRBV14,TRBJ1-2,many
CATSRDLKDYGYTF,TRBV15,TRBJ1-2,many
CASSFPGSWITGELFF,TRBV7-2,TRBJ2-2,many
CASSQSPPYNEQFF,TRBV4-1,TRBJ2-1,many
CASTVGDNQPQHF,TRBV19,TRBJ1-5,many
CAWSQGARYGYTF,TRBV30,TRBJ1-2,many
CASSLMGQGVSTEAFF,TRBV7-3,TRBJ1-1,many
CASSSGGLLQETQYF,TRBV5-1,TRBJ2-5,many